The clone carrying this T cell receptor beta chain was detected only a few times. TCRdb's copy holds only in-frame clones and misses some; the assay was immunoSEQ multiplex PCR. The profile covers 95,000 to 100,000 clones, with around 87% appearing a single time and roughly a tenth taken by the ten largest. This sample stems from a study of T cell responses to AZD1222 COVID-19 vaccine. There are 14 residues in the CDR3. V lost 6 bases and J lost 3, with 11 bases in between. Per the germline V gene, CDR1 is LNHDA and CDR2 is SQIVND (reference sequence). The clonotype originates from an adult who received the AZD1222 COVID-19 vaccine. The gene calls are TRBV19 and TRBJ2-2, with a weak D call TRBD1 (6 bases). This material consisted of peripheral blood, taken 28 days after the second AZD1222 dose. This CDR3 is CASRRGTDTGELFF. The CDR3 nucleotides read TGTGCCAGTAGGAGGGGGACGGACACCGGGGAGCTGTTTTTT.